These 3 T cell receptor beta chains came from one sample sequenced in a study of blood T cell repertoires in COVID-19. Repertoires were generated with immunoSEQ multiplex PCR, while TCRdb's copy carries only in-frame clones and drops some. This sample carries roughly 140,000 clones, roughly 86% of them seen once, and the ten largest clones take over 1.5%. Sequenced input: peripheral blood. These receptors came from a man aged 65 to 79 with acute or convalescent COVID-19.

The rearrangement joins TRBV24-1 to TRBJ2-5; D gene ambiguous. The V and J ends lost 4 bases and 7 bases respectively, with 9 bases between them. The CDR3 is 12 residues long. Germline loops: CDR1 KGHDR, CDR2 SFDVKD. This chain's CDR3 is CATSDPLGTQYF. The CDR3 DNA follows: TGTGCCACCAGTGACCCCCTCGGGACCCAGTACTTC.

V usage is TRBV28 and J usage is TRBJ2-1; TRBD2 matches 7 bases. The V gene's germline CDR1 is MDHEN and CDR2 SYDVKM. The CDR3 length is 16 residues. The V and J ends lost 6 bases and 1 base, in that order; junction bases with no gene match: 9. The CDR3 DNA reads TGTGCCAGCAGCTCCTTTGCGGGAGCGTCCTACAATGAGCAGTTCTTC. It codes for CASSSFAGASYNEQFF.

This clone has just a few counts. A read error may produce the germline difference seen at one junction end. The chain recombines TRBV28 with TRBJ1-2; 7 bases align to TRBD1. This CDR3 is 13 amino acids long. From germline, CDR1 is MDHEN and CDR2 SYDVKM. CDR3 sequence: CASRTGANSGYTF. In nucleotides, the CDR3 is TGTGCCAGCCGTACAGGGGCCAACTCTGGCTACACCTTC.